The clone carrying this T cell receptor beta chain was seen a handful of times. As yet, its antigen is unknown. This sample is part of a study of blood T cells in healthy people across ages. Notes on the study in general: Roughly linear age-related decline in beta diversity appeared, significant by age about 40.

The V end lost 6 bases, the J end lost 0 bases, and 12 bases lay between the germline ends. This CDR3 spans 15 amino acids. Germline CDR1 SGHTA, CDR2 FQGNSA. With a J-beta primer mix and a sample-barcoded 5' primer, a second PCR ran about 6 to 11 cycles. Any given sample supplied a minimum of 2.5 million CDR3-containing paired-end reads. TCRdb reanalysed the 5' RACE reads using MiXCR and keeps one entry per CDR3 protein. The repertoire includes roughly 900,000 distinct CDR3 sequences, 40% to 60% of them detected once, and roughly an eighth sits in the top ten. Researchers isolated at least 6 million PBMCs per sample. Extractions gave at least 5.5 micrograms of total RNA per sample.

The source material was blood. J is TRBJ1-5 and V is TRBV7-2; the D is unclear. The sequence was obtained from a man aged 25 to 40 in good health. The CDR3 sequence: CASSPAGNSNQPQHF. Written as DNA, the CDR3 is TGTGCCAGCAGTCCAGCGGGGAATAGCAATCAGCCCCAGCATTTT.